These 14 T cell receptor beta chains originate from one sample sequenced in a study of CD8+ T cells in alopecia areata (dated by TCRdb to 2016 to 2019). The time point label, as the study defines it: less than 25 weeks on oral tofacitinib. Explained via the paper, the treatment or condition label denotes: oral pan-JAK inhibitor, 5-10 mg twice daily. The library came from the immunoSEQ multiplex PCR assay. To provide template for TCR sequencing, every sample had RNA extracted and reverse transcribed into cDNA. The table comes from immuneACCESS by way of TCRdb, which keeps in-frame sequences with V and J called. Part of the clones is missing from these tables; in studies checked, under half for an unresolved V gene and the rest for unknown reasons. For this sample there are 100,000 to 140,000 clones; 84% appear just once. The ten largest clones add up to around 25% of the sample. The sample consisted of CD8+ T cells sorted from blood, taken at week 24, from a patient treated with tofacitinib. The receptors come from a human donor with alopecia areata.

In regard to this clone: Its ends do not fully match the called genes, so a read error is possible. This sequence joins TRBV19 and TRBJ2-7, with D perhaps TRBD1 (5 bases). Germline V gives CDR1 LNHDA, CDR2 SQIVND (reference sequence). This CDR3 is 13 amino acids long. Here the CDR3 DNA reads TGTGCCCGTAGTCCCGGACACATCAGCGAGCAGTACTTC. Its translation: CARSPGHISEQYF.

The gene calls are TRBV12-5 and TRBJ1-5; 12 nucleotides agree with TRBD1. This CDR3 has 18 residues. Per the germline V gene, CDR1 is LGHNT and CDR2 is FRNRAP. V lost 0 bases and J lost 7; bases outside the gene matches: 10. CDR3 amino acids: CASGLVLGTGGEEQPQHF. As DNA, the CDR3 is TGTGCTAGTGGTTTGGTACTTGGGACAGGGGGCGAAGAGCAGCCCCAGCATTTT.

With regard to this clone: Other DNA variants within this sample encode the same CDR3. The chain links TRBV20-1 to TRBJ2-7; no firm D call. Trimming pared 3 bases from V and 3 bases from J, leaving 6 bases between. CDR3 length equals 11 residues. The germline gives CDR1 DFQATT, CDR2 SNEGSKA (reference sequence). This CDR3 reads CSARDGYEQYF. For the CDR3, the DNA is TGCAGTGCTAGGGACGGCTACGAGCAGTACTTC.

The DNA for the CDR3 is TGTGCCAGCAGTTACGGGGCCCGCGGAGGCGAGACCCAGTACTTC. It translates to CASSYGARGGETQYF. V is TRBV6-5 and J is TRBJ2-5; either TRBD1 or TRBD2 may fit D (5 bases each). Germline V gene sequence: CDR1 MNHEY, CDR2 SVGAGI. This CDR3 spans 15 amino acids. Trimming shortened V by 2 bases and J by 5 bases, and 15 bases separated the two germline ends.

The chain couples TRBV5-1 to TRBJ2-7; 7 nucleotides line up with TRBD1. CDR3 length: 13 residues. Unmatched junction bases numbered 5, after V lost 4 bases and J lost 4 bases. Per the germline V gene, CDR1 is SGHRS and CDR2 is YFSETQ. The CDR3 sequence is CASSLGQLYEQYF. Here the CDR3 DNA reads TGCGCCAGCAGCCTGGGACAGCTTTACGAGCAGTACTTC.

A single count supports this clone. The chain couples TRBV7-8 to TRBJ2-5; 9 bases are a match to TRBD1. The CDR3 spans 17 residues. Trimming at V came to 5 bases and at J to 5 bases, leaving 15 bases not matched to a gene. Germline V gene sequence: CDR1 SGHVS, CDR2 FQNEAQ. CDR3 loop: CASSVRDRVAFLETQYF. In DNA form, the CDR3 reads TGTGCCAGCAGCGTCCGGGACAGGGTTGCTTTTTTGGAGACCCAGTACTTC.

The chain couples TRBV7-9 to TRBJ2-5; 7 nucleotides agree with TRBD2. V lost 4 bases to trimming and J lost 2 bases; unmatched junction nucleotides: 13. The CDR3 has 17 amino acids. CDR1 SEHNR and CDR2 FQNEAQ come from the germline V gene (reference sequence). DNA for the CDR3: TGTGCCAGCAGCTCCCTAGGGGCTAGCGGACCACAAGAGACCCAGTACTTC. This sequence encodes CASSSLGASGPQETQYF.

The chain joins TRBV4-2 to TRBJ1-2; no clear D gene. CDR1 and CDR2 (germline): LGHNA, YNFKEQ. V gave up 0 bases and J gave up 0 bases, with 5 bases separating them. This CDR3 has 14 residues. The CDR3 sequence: CASSQEATNYGYTF. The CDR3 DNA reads TGTGCCAGCAGCCAAGAAGCGACTAACTATGGCTACACCTTC.

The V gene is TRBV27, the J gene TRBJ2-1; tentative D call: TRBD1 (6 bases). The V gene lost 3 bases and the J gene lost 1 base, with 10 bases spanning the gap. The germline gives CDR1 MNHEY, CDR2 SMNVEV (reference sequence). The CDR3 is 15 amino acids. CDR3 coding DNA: TGTGCCAGCAGTTTGGGGACACAGTCCTACAATGAGCAGTTCTTC. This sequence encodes CASSLGTQSYNEQFF.

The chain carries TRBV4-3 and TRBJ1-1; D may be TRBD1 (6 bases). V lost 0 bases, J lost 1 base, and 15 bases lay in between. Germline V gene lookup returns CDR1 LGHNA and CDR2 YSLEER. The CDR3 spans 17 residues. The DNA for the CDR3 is TGCGCCAGCAGCCAAGATGGGTTGGGGGCTCCGAACACTGAAGCTTTCTTT. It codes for CASSQDGLGAPNTEAFF.

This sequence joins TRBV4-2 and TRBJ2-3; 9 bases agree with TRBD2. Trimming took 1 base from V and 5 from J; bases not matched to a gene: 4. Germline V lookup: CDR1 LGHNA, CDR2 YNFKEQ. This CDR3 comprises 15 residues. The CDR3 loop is CASSQVEAGGDTQYF. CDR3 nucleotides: TGTGCCAGCAGCCAAGTCGAAGCGGGGGGAGATACGCAGTATTTT.

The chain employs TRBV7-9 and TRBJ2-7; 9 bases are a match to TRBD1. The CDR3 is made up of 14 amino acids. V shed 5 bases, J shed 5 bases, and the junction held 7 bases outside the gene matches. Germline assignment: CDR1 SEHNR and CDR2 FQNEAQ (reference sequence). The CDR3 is CASSPKRQGDEQYF. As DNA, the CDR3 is TGTGCCAGCAGCCCTAAACGACAGGGGGACGAGCAGTACTTC.

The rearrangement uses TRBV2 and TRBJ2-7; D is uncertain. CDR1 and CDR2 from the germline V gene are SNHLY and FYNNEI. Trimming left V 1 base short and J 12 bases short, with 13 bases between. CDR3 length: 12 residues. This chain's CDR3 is CASSEEDNDGYF. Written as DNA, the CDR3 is TGTGCCAGCAGTGAAGAAGACAATGACGGGTACTTC.

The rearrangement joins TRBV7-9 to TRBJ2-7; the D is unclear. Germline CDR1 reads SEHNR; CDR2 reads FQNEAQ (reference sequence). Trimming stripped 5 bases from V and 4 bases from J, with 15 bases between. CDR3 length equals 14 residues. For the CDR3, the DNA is TGTGCCAGCAGCCAAGACCGGGTGGGGTACGAGCAGTACTTC. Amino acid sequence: CASSQDRVGYEQYF.